This TCR beta chain was identified during a study of cytomegalovirus exposure and HLA in healthy donors listed by TCRdb under 2017. With respect to the entire study: An earlier analysis of a few hundred of the donors reported approximately 280 Gb of sequence data and about 120 million unique TCR beta sequences obtained from about 170 million T cells. To predict cytomegalovirus infection status, the study brought together high-throughput TCR immunosequencing, statistical association of individual TCRs with disease status, and machine learning. Donor age, sex, ethnicity and CMV serostatus were compiled together with the repertoire data. The study was designed to test whether signatures of past pathogen exposure could be identified by cataloging public T cell receptors. Rather than drawing on any new phenotypic data, the later analysis identified candidate immune exposures from TCR beta sequences and the way those sequences occurred across donors. HLA typing included class I and class II loci at four-digit resolution. A later analysis re-analyzed previously published TCR beta repertoires from 500 to 700 donors and added high-resolution HLA genotyping to study TCR occurrence patterns. Along with the approximately 700-subject first cohort, a separate validation cohort of around 120 different subjects was used. To decide whether each TCR beta V gene segment behaved as functional or pseudogenic, an earlier analysis of several hundred of the donors relied on high-throughput TCR beta sequencing. Genome-wide SNP genotypes for about three fifths of the 666 donors were used in a later genetic analysis, which treated that subset as a discovery cohort. About 330 gigabases of sequencing data and 70 million to 95 million unique TCR sequences made up an early release that covered approximately 650 HLA-typed donors. About five DR-DQ haplotypes were handled as single units for association and clustering, since linkage in the cohort was strong. Typing coverage differed by locus: A, B, C, DRB1 and DQB1 were typed in roughly 629-630 donors, DQA1 in 500 to 550, DPA1 in some 570, and DPB1 in about 450. Using immunosequencing, the study profiled T cell repertoires from 550 to 750 subjects and related those repertoires to cytomegalovirus serostatus. On average, about 200,000 unique TCR beta nucleotide sequences were sequenced per donor among 300 to 500 genotyped donors of the cohort, with around 19% of those sequences being non-productive. Among the roughly 380 genotyped donors, approximately 81% belonged to the genetic ancestry cluster associated with self-reported Caucasian donors. All discovery cohort repertoires had been generated on a single sequencing platform. Study-wide conclusions, independent of this receptor: While some public TCRs were present in many individuals, most TCR sequences turned up only very rarely across donors. Compared with the approximately 670-donor mean, donors in an Asian-associated ancestry cluster had fewer N-insertions in productive TCRs, according to a later genetic analysis. In both the original and validation cohorts, the classifier was reported to diagnose cytomegalovirus status with high specificity and sensitivity. Because some donors lacked HLA typing at each locus, the association tests relied only on the typed subset. Specific HLA alleles were associated with 15,000 to 20,000 TCR beta sequences at a false discovery rate of 0.05 in a later analysis. Presence/absence analyses assumed roughly uniform sequencing depth across donors, an assumption that may not hold. A cluster of highly shared sequence variants was judged likely to represent a technical artifact of the sequencing pipeline. A later genetic analysis associated a missense DCLRE1C variant with V-gene and J-gene trimming of TCR beta chains, and an independent cohort replicated the association. A later analysis reported that several top co-occurrence clusters appeared linked to parvovirus B19, influenza, CMV and Epstein-Barr virus. Compared with equally common non-associated chains, HLA-associated TCR beta chains in a later analysis were more clonally expanded and had lower generation probabilities. A few of the identified cytomegalovirus-associated TCR beta chains were confirmed in vitro to be specific for cytomegalovirus antigens. Because counts were too low, approximately 18 rarely observed V segments, including chromosome 9 orphons, were excluded from the earlier analysis of several hundred of the donors. In a later analysis, most CMV-associated TCR beta chains were found to appear HLA-restricted, with HLA associations seemingly driven largely by CMV exposure. The authors suggested that the approach could potentially be generalized to other disease states and immunological phenotypes. A further reported finding was that TCR beta sequences accurately predicted the HLA-A and HLA-B alleles for most subjects in the first cohort. The study gave a list of roughly 150 TCR beta chains associated with cytomegalovirus. CMV serostatus was the only immune exposure information available for the cohort. Linkage disequilibrium might explain the correlated functional status among segregating V segments, but an unknown experimental factor could not be ruled out. In a later analysis, the rate of TCR association differed among HLA loci, with DRB1 alleles having the most associated TCRs and HLA-C alleles having the fewest. Only TCR beta chains were sequenced in this cohort, and the absence of alpha or paired-chain data limited detectable features. In an earlier analysis of fewer than 700 of the donors, most TCR beta V segments appeared in productive rearrangements about 87% or about 30% of the time, broadly matching IMGT annotations. The 87-base-pair reads could not distinguish some IMGT-functional V segments, including TRBV6-2 and TRBV6-3, so those segments were excluded. Strong co-occurrence of HLA alleles, especially DR and DQ, made assigning TCR associations to individual alleles difficult.

Its CDR3 holds 15 amino acids, cysteine through phenylalanine. Solely the CDR3 DNA is kept, with 45 bases framed from the first base. V sheds 0 bases and J sheds 6 bases, leaving 12 bases between their ends. From the germline V gene, CDR1 is LGHNT and CDR2 is FRNRAP. This clone was found once. The antigen it recognizes is unknown. One base away there is no much larger clone; base qualities are not given. Library prep was done by the immunoSEQ multiplex PCR assay. For the multiplex PCR, a mixture combining 60 forward primers for TCR Vbeta segments and 13 reverse primers for TCR Jbeta segments was used. The CDR3 region of rearranged TCR beta genes was amplified from genomic DNA by a multiplex PCR assay. The amplified TCR beta libraries were sequenced on the Illumina HiSeq System as 87-base-pair reads. The study's processing was this. In a later analysis, roughly 80 million unique TCR beta chains were counted across the roughly 670 repertoires, and roughly 11 million of these chains were shared by at least two donors. A nearest-neighbor algorithm error-corrected the raw reads and collapsed the reads into unique sequences, merging closely related sequences to remove PCR and sequencing errors. V, D and J gene segments were assigned by aligning CDR3 sequences to IMGT reference sequences. For a sequence to be retained, at least a six-nucleotide match to both a V gene segment and a J gene segment was required. Rearrangements were classified as productive when the CDR3 lacked stop codons and remained in frame with V and J, and all other rearrangements were classified as non-productive. Following IMGT convention, CDR3 was defined as the stretch from the second conserved V-encoded cysteine up to the conserved J-encoded phenylalanine. The earlier analysis of some 550 of the donors excluded any sequence lacking an unambiguous match to a single V gene segment. In an earlier analysis of a few hundred of the donors, a V segment was called functional when productive rearrangements were above 56.7%, and segregating when the standard deviation between donors exceeded 5%. A statistical classification framework was built for diagnosing cytomegalovirus status from the catalog of TCR beta chain sequences. In a later analysis, TCR nucleotide sequences were compared against IMGT/GENE-DB human TR gene sequences so that V and J genes could be assigned. A later analysis assigned CDR3 sequences and most-parsimonious VDJ recombination scenarios with the TCRdist pipeline. In a later analysis, each TCR beta chain was defined by its CDR3 amino acid sequence together with its V-gene family, and reads without a unique V-gene family were excluded. As a way to deal with suspected cross-contamination and a sequencing artifact, a later analysis dropped nearly 600 nucleotide sequences that were highly shared and had low generation probability. For each public chain, a later analysis derived a clonal expansion index from normalized ranks of inferred template counts within each repertoire. In a later analysis, generation probabilities were computed using a VDJ recombination model fitted to out-of-frame rearrangements, and the results were checked against IGoR. Hypergeometric tests were used in a later analysis to score TCR-TCR, TCR-HLA and TCR-CMV co-occurrence, with a repertoire-size bias correction applied to the TCR pairs. In a later analysis, false discovery rates were estimated by permuting HLA or CMV assignments 20 times. In a later analysis, co-occurring TCRs were grouped using DBSCAN, and TCRdist sequence similarity was added for clustering within HLA-allele-positive subsets. For co-occurrence clustering, repertoires with fewer than 30,000 or more than 120,000 public chains were excluded, along with 4 to 6 repertoires with anomalous nucleotide sharing. TCRdb limited this immuneACCESS table to in-frame rearrangements with V and J called. A share of clones is missing; checked studies link under half to unresolved V genes, and the rest is unexplained. V, J and clone size are taken as reported in that table, and D and trimming were inferred from the DNA itself. The sample includes some 150,000 clones, with roughly 82% observed a single time. The top ten clonotypes cover under 7.5% of the sample.

In total, 666 healthy bone marrow donors made up the cohort. At the time of sampling, all cohort members were nominally healthy, though unrecorded immune exposures were likely present. The donor tested CMV seropositive and was one of the 289 seropositive cohort members. Each donor provided a peripheral blood sample, and peripheral blood mononuclear cells were used for TCR beta sequencing. The Qiagen DNeasy Blood Extraction Kit was used to extract genomic DNA from the blood cell samples. Sequencing used PBMCs. The chain couples TRBV12-5 to TRBJ2-1, with the D segment identity uncertain. This receptor was obtained from a woman aged 45-65 years in good health and CMV-seropositive. The sequenced DNA: TGTGCTAGTGGTTTGGTACCAGTCAGATCCAATGAGCAGTTCTTC. Translation gives CASGLVPVRSNEQFF.